This TCR beta chain stems from a study of cytomegalovirus exposure and HLA in healthy donors. Broader study findings: Listed as cytomegalovirus-associated were 150 or so TCR beta chains. A later analysis linked 15,000 to 20,000 TCR beta sequences to HLA alleles at 0.05 false discovery rate.

Per the germline V gene, CDR1 is SGHRS and CDR2 is YFSETQ. This CDR3 has 13 residues. With regard to this clone: Its antigen remains unknown.

13 Jbeta primers and 60 Vbeta primers were used for the PCR. Libraries were prepared by immunoSEQ multiplex PCR; TCRdb keeps only in-frame clonotypes and omits some of them. The repertoire consists of around 100,000 clones, with 70% to 80% occurring once and the leading ten covering more than 2%. This TCR came from a man aged 45-60 years in good health and CMV-seropositive. Source material: PBMCs. J is TRBJ2-5 and V is TRBV5-1; 8 positions match TRBD1. The J call is uncertain, as TRBJ2-7 better fits the DNA end. CDR3 in amino acids: CASRFHDRGEQYF. CDR3 DNA sequence: TGCGCCAGCAGATTTCACGACAGGGGCGAGCAGTACTTC.